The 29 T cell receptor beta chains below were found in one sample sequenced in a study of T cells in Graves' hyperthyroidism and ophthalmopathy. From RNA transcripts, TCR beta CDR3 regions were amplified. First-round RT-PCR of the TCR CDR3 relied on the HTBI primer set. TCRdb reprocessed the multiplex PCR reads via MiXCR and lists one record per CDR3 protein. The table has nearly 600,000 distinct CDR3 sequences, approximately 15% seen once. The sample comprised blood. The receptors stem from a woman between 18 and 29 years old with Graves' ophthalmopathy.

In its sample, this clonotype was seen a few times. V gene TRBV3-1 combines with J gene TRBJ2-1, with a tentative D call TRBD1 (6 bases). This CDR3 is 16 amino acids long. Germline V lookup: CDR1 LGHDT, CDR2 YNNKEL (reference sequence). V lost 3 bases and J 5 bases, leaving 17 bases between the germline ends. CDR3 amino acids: CASSHTGKGGNNEQFF. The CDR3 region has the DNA TGTGCCAGCAGCCATACAGGGAAAGGGGGTAACAATGAGCAGTTCTTC.

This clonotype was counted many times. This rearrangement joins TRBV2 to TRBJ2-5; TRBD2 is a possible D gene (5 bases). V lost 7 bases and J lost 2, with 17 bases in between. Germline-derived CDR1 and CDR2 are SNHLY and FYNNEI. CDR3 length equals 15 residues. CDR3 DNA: TGTGCCAGCAACGACCGGTGGGAGTCACAAGAGACCCAGTACTTC. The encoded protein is CASNDRWESQETQYF. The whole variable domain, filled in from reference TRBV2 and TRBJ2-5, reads EPEVTQTPSHQVTQMGQEVILRCVPISNHLYFYWYRQILGQKVEFLVSFYNNEISEKSEIFDDQFSVERPDGSNFTLKIRSTKLEDSAMYFCASNDRWESQETQYFGPGTRLLVL.

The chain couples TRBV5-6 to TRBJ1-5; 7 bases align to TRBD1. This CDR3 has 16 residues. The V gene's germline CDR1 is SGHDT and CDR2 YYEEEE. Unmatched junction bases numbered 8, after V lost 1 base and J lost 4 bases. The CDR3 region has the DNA TGTGCCAGCAGCTTGAAAGGGGGCGGCCGAAATCAGCCCCAGCATTTT. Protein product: CASSLKGGGRNQPQHF.

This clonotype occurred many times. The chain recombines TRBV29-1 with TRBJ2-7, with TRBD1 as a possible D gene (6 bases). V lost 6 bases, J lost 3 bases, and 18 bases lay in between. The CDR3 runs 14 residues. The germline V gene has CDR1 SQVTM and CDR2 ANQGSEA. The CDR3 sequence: CSVQGRTEGYEQYF. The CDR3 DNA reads TGCAGCGTCCAGGGGCGGACAGAAGGCTACGAGCAGTACTTC.

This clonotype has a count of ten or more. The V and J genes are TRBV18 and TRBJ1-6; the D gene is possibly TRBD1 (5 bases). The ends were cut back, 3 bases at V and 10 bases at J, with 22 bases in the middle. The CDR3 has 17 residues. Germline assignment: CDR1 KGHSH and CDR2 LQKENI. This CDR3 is CASSPSNTIGGGSPLHF. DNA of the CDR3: TGTGCCAGCTCACCCTCCAACACGATTGGGGGTGGATCACCCCTCCACTTT.

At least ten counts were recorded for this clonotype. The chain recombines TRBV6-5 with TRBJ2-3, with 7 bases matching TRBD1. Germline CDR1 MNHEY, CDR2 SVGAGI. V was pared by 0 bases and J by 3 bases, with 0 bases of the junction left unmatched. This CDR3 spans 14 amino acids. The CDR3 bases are TGTGCCAGCAGTTACTCGACAGGGACAGATACGCAGTATTTT. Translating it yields CASSYSTGTDTQYF.

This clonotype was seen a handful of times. The CDR3 nucleotides are TGTGCCAGCAGCCCCAGGGTAATCTATGGCTACACCTTC. This encodes CASSPRVIYGYTF. V and J are TRBV6-2 or TRBV6-3 and TRBJ1-2; TRBD1 might be the D (5 bases). Germline V lookup: CDR1 MNHEY, CDR2 SVGEGT. The V gene lost 6 bases and the J gene lost 4 bases, with 12 bases spanning the gap. This CDR3 has 13 amino acids.

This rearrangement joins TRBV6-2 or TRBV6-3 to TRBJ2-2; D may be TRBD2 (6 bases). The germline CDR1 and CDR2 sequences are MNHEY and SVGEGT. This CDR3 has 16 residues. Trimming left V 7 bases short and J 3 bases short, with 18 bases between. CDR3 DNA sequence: TGTGCCAGCACCCAGCTTCCAGCGGGCCACACCGGGGAGCTGTTTTTT. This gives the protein CASTQLPAGHTGELFF.

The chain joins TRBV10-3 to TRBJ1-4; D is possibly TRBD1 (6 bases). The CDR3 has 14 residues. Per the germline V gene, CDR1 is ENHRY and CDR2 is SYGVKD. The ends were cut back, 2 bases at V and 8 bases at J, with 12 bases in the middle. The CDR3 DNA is TGTGCCATCAGTGAGCCGCCAGGGGAGGAAAAACTGTTTTTT. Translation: CAISEPPGEEKLFF.

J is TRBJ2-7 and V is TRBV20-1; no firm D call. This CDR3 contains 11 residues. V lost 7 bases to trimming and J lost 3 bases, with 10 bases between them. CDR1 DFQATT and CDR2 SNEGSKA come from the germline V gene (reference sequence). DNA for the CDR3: TGCAGTGTCTTACTTAGCTACGAGCAGTACTTC. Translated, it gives CSVLLSYEQYF.

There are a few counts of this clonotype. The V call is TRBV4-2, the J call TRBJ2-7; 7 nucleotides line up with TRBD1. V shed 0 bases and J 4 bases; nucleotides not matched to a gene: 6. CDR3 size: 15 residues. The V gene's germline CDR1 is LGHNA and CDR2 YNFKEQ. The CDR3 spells CASSQEGNRGYEQYF. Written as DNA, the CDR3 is TGTGCCAGCAGCCAAGAAGGGAACAGGGGATACGAGCAGTACTTC.

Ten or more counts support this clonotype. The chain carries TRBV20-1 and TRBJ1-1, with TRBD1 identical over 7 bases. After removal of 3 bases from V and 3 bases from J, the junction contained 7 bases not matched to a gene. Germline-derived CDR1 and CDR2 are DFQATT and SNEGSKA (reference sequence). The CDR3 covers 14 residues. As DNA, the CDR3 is TGCAGTGCTAGCGACAGGGCGAAGGACACTGAAGCTTTCTTT. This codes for CSASDRAKDTEAFF.

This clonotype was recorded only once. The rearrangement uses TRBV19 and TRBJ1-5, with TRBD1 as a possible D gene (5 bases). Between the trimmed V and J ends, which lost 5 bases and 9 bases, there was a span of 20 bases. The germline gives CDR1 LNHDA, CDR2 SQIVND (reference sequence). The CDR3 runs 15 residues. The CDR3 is CASSLTGTGEGPQHF. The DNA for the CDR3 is TGTGCCAGTAGTCTCACCGGGACTGGGGAAGGGCCCCAGCATTTT.

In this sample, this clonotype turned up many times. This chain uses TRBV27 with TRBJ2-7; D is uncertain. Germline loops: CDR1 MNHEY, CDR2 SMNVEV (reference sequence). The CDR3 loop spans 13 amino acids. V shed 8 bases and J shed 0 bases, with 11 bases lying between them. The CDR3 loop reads CASGLISSYEQYF. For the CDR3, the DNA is TGTGCCAGCGGTCTAATTTCCTCCTACGAGCAGTACTTC.

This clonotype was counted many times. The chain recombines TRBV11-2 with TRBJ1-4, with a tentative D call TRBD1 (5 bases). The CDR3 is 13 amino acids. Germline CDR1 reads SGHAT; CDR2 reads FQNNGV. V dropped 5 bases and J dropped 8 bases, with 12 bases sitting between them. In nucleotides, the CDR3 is TGTGCCAGCAGCCCCCAGGGCAGCGAAAAACTGTTTTTT. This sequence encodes CASSPQGSEKLFF.

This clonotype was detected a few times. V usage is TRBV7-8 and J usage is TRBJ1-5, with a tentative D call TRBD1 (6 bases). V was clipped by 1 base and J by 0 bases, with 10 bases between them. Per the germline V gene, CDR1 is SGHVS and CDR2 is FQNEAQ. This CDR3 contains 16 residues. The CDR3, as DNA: TGTGCCAGCAGCTTAGATGACAGGTATAGCAATCAGCCCCAGCATTTT. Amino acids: CASSLDDRYSNQPQHF.

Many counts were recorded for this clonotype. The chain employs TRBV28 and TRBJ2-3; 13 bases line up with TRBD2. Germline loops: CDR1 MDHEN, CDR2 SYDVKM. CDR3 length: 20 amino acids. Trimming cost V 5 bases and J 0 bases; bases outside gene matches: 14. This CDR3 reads CASSTPGLAGHATSTDTQYF. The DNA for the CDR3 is TGTGCCAGCAGTACTCCGGGACTAGCGGGACATGCGACTAGCACAGATACGCAGTATTTT.

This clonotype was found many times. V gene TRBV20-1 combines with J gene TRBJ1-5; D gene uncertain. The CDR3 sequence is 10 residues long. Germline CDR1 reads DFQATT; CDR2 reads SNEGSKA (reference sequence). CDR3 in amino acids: CRDMGQPQHF. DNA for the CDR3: TGCAGAGACATGGGTCAGCCCCAGCATTTT.

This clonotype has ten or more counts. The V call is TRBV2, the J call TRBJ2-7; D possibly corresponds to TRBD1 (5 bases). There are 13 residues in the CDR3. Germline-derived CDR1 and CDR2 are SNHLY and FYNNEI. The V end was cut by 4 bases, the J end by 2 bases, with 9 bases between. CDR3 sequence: CASSAGHTYEQYF. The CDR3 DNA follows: TGTGCCAGCAGTGCCGGACATACCTACGAGCAGTACTTC.

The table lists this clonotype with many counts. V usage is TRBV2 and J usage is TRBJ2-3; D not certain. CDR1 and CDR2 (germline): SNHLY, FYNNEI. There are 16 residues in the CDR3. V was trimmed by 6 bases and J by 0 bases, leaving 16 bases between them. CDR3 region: CASSRTGRGSTDTQYF. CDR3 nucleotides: TGTGCCAGCAGCAGGACCGGGCGCGGTAGCACAGATACGCAGTATTTT.

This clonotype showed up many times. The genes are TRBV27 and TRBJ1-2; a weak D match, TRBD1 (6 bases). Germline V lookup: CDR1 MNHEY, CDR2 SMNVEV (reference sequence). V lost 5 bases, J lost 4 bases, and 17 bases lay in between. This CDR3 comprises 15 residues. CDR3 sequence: CASSPSGAHLYGYTF. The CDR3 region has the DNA TGTGCCAGCAGTCCCTCAGGGGCCCATCTCTATGGCTACACCTTC.

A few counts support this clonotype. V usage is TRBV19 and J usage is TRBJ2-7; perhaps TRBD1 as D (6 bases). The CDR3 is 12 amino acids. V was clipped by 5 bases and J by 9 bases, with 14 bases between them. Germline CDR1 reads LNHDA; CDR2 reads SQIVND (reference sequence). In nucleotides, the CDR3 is TGTGCCAGTAGTTTCCCAGGGGATGCGCAGTACTTC. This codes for CASSFPGDAQYF.

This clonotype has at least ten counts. CDR3 sequence: CASSLAREYEQYF. The CDR3 nucleotides are TGCGCCAGCAGCTTGGCCCGGGAGTACGAGCAGTACTTC. The rearrangement links TRBV5-1 to TRBJ2-7; tentatively, D is TRBD2 (6 bases). The CDR3 totals 13 residues. The ends were cut back, 0 bases at V and 4 bases at J, with 8 bases in the middle. Germline CDR1 is SGHRS and CDR2 is YFSETQ.

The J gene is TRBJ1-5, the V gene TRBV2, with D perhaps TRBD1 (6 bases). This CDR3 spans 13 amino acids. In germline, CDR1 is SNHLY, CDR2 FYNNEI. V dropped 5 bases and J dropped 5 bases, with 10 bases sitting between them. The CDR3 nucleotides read TGTGCCAGCAGTAGGGGGGCCGATCAGCCCCAGCATTTT. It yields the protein CASSRGADQPQHF.

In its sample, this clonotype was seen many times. CDR3 coding DNA: TGCAGTGCTAGGGCCCGTAGGGATGAGACCCAGTACTTC. This codes for CSARARRDETQYF. The J gene is TRBJ2-5, the V gene TRBV20-1; D not certain. The V and J ends lost 3 bases and 5 bases respectively, with 13 bases between them. Germline lookup yields CDR1 DFQATT and CDR2 SNEGSKA (reference sequence). The CDR3 contains 13 residues.

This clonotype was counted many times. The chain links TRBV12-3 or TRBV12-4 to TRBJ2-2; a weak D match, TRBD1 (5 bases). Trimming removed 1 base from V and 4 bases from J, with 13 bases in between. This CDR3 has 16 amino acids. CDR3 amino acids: CASSLVGAARTGELFF. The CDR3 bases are TGTGCCAGCAGTTTAGTTGGGGCTGCGCGCACCGGGGAGCTGTTTTTT.

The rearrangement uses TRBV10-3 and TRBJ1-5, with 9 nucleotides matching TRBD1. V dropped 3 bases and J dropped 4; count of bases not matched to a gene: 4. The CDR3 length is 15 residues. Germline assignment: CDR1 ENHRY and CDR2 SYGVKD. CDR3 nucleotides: TGTGCCATCAGTGAAAGGACAGGGGAGAATCAGCCCCAGCATTTT. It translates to CAISERTGENQPQHF.

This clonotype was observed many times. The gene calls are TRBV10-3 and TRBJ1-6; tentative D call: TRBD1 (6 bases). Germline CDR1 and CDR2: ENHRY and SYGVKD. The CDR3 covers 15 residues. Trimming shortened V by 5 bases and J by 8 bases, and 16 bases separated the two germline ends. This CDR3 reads CAISPSVGGDSPLHF. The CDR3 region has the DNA TGTGCCATCAGTCCCTCAGTGGGGGGCGATTCACCCCTCCACTTT.

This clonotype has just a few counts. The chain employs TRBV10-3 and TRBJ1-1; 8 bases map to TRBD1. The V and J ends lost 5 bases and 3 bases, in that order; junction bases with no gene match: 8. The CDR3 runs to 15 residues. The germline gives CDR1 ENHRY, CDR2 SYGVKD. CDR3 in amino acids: CAISQKTGADTEAFF. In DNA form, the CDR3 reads TGTGCCATCAGTCAGAAGACAGGGGCAGACACTGAAGCTTTCTTT.